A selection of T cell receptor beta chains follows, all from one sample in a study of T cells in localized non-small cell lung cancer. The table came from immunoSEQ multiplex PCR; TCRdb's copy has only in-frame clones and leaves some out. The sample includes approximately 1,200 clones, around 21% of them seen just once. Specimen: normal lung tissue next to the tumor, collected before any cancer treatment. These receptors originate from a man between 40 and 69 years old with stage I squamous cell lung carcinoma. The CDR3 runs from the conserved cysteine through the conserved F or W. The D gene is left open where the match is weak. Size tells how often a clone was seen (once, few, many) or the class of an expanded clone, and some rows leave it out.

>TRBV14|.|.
CASSQVGLAINEQFF
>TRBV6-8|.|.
CASSASLGVHGYTF
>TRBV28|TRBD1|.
CASRTGGIYNSPLHF
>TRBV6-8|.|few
CASSYWGQVLRSEAFF
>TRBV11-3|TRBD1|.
CASRGGQDPWEQYF
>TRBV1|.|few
CASSQGRTGEPQHF
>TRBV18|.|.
CASSPDYLSTDTQYF
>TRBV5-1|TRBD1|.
CASSLGWDRGSEQYF
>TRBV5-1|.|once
CASSGGGAGYNEQFF
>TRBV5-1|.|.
CASSLQIQGGEQYF
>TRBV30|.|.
CASSWDTLNSPLHF
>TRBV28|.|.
CASSRRETGNTEAFF
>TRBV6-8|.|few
CAIRVQGEPTDTQYF
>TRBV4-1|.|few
CASSQGGRPEAFF
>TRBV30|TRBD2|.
CAWSVRLAGLYNEQFF
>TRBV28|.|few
CASSLLDDTQYF
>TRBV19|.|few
CASRAGRGANTEAFF
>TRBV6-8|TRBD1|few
CASFDDRGGLRNTEAFF
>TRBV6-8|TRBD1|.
CASSSQGQGSYGYTF
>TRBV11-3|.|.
CASSLGTVNSPLHF
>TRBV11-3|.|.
CASSLGRASYEQYF
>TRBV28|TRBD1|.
CASSRLGQGGETQYF
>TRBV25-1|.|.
CASSDGGVDTEAFF
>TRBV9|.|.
CASSVEGSTDTQYF
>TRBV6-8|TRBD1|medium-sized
CAVWTGRPFEAFF
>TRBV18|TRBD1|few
CASSPMDRGNTIYF
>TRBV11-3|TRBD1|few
CASSLRQGTAGELFF
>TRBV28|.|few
CASSFRATQETQYF
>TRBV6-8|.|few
CASKGTETYEQYF
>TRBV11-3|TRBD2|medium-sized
CASSLELAGGRDTQYF
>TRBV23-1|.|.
CASTKTRGAPAKNIQYF
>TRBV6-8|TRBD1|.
CASSYSTGGYGYTF
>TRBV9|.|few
CASSARTALHEQFF
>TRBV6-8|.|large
CASSSVWGVHTGELFF
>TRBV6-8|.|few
CASRLRGPTMNTEAFF
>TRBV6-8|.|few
CASAPGSGYGYTF
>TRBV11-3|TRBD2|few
CASSLASGGETQYF
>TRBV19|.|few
CASSNRDATNTGELFF
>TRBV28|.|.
CASGDQFYGYTF
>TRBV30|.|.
CAWSKGDYGYTF
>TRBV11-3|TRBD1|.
CASSFYSTGGDYGYTF
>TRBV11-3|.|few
CASSLGPPGGTEAFF
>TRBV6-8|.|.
CASTLHPNSPLHF
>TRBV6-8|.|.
CASYRSSYNSPLHF
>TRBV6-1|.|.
CASSEGQQLYGYTF
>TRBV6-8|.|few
CASSLVQGYEQYF
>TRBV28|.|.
CASSLQGLSGYTF
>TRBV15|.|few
CATSRGGEGWNTEAFF
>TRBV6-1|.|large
CASSEALPNTEAFF
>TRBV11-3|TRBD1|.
CASSLLGQGASYGYTF
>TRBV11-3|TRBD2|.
CASSPGGGNTGELFF
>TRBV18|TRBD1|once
CASSPRGGEGDTQYF
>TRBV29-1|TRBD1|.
CSAFRGRSGELFF
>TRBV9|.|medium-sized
CASRRDVGGGSPLHF
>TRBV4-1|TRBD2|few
CASSPRLAGGYTQYF
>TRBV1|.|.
CASSQGGATTDTQYF
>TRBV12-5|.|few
CASLGAVQPQHF
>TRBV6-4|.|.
CASSATYEQYF
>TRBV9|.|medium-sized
CASITTPGANVLTF
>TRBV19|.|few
CASSSRRGADTEAFF